The clone carrying this T cell receptor beta chain was seen a few times. The antigen remains unidentified. The CDR3 is made up of 11 amino acids. V was clipped by 10 bases and J by 3 bases, with 9 bases between them. The germline V gene has CDR1 ENHRY and CDR2 SYGVKD. The data were obtained in a study of vaccination effects on CD4 cells after COVID-19. Whole-study results and caveats: Late in the post-vaccination period, infection-induced and vaccine-induced clones underwent marked clonal contraction.

Here immunoSEQ multiplex PCR was the method, and the copy in TCRdb shows in-frame clones only, minus some. Here the sample spans about 27,000 clones, around four fifths being singletons. Before any sequencing was done, the ViraFEST assay used viral peptide pools to expand antigen-specific CD4+ T cells. Culture proceeded for 10 days, and CD4+ T cells were then isolated. Each participant was given two doses of one vaccine (BNT162b2 or mRNA-1273). Nobody among the vaccine recipients had prior SARS-CoV-2 infection (nucleocapsid antibodies were negative). Each culture well received some 2.2 million PBMC. These cells were then cultured in IMDM with 10 IU/ml IL-2 and 9 to 10 ug/ml peptides. Each culture had half its medium swapped for IL-2 medium on days 3 and 7.

The rearrangement uses TRBV10-3 and TRBJ1-2; possible D gene TRBD1, 6 bases. The sequences come from CD4+ T cells from PBMCs cultured with HCoV-NL63 spike peptides, collected after COVID-19 vaccination. The clonotype was recovered from a human donor who received a COVID-19 vaccine. Some clones in this sample may be carry-over from other donors' samples. DNA for the CDR3: TGTGCCACCAGGGGAGACTATGGCTACACCTTC. Translated: CATRGDYGYTF.